Listed below are T cell receptor beta chains from one sample, sequenced in a study of T-cell reconstitution after alpha-beta-depleted transplantation in children. TCRdb redid the calling of the PCR reads with MiXCR, one entry per CDR3 protein. Here the sample spans 240,000 or so distinct CDR3 sequences, roughly 8.2% being singletons. Sequences were derived from PBMCs, mostly from graft donor cells, sampled 180 days after TCRalphabeta/CD19-depleted stem cell transplant. The source of these receptors is a male patient younger than 18 who had a stem cell transplant for acute lymphoblastic leukemia, so the T cells may come from the graft donor. The conserved cysteine and the conserved F or W are not part of the CDR3 here.

J | V | CDR3
TRBJ1-3 | TRBV2 | ASSPDRRNTIY
TRBJ1-2 | TRBV25-1 | ASSEDSYYGYT
TRBJ2-4 | TRBV16 | ASSSPGGGQVDIQY
TRBJ2-7 | TRBV7-7 | ASSLATGSEQY
TRBJ1-6 | TRBV5-5 | ASSPLGPSGALH
TRBJ1-3 | TRBV2 | ASSGTLRDNSGNTIY
TRBJ2-5 | TRBV18 | ASSLLQGQETQY
TRBJ2-5 | TRBV5-1 | ASSLGQGMETQY
TRBJ2-5 | TRBV6-2/TRBV6-3 | ASSLAVQETQY
TRBJ2-3 | TRBV12-3/TRBV12-4 | ASSFGQVTDTQY
TRBJ1-2 | TRBV6-5 | ASSYSSYRHGYT
TRBJ2-7 | TRBV9 | ASSAWDSLKTYEQY
TRBJ1-2 | TRBV28 | ASSHRTVSFANYGYT
TRBJ1-5 | TRBV6-1 | ASPQTGTWFQPQH
TRBJ2-2 | TRBV10-3 | AISGPGQGNTGELF
TRBJ2-1 | TRBV3-1 | ASSRSLRDEQF
TRBJ2-3 | TRBV12-3/TRBV12-4 | ASRSSGGSTDTQY
TRBJ1-2 | TRBV20-1 | SARDHTRGLDGYT
TRBJ2-7 | TRBV5-1 | ASSLASFEQY
TRBJ1-1 | TRBV29-1 | SAGQGGYTEAF
TRBJ1-2 | TRBV11-2 | ASSSWDRGDYGYT
TRBJ2-4 | TRBV9 | ASSGQGAKNIQY
TRBJ2-2 | TRBV4-3 | ASSQAQRDTGELF
TRBJ2-3 | TRBV18 | ASTPQGRLATDTQY
TRBJ1-1 | TRBV12-5 | ASGITRVTEAF
TRBJ1-1 | TRBV7-6 | ASSSRGWNTEAF
TRBJ2-3 | TRBV12-3/TRBV12-4 | ASRKTDTQY
TRBJ1-5 | TRBV27 | ASSFTGQGGNQPQH
TRBJ2-1 | TRBV6-5 | ASSSTLGQGISYNEQF
TRBJ2-1 | TRBV20-1 | SATPGTGSYNEQF
TRBJ2-7 | TRBV6-4 | ASTAREADVSYEQY
TRBJ2-3 | TRBV5-1 | ASSRGGRARVTDTQY
TRBJ1-2 | TRBV20-1 | SATRAAGGLI
TRBJ2-7 | TRBV12-3/TRBV12-4 | ASQSGRGDYEQY
TRBJ2-3 | TRBV27 | ASSFGTLPTDTQY
TRBJ2-1 | TRBV5-1 | ASSSTSTLGSEQF
TRBJ2-7 | TRBV5-5 | ASSPLGTGSLEQY
TRBJ2-3 | TRBV20-1 | SATWTSGGADTQY
TRBJ2-1 | TRBV29-1 | SVASRTSAYNEQF